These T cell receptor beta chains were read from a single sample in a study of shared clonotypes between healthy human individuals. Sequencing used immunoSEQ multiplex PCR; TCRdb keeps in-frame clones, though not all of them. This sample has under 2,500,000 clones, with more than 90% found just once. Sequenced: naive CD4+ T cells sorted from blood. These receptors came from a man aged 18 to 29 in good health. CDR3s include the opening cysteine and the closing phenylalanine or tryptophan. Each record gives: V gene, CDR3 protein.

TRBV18	CASSPPTRQGTEAFF
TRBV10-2	CASSESIGARNQPQHF
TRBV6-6	CASTNDRDNSPLHF
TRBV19	CASSIAGQNSPLHF
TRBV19	CASSLDRVRTDTQYF
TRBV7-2	CASSLRVLAGGPGETQYF
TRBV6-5	CASSYRQGYEQYF
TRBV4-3	CASSQNPPQVVGELFF
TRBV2	CASSRDQTGTDTQYF
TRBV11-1	CASSSPGLGDNVLTF
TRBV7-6	CASSSADRPTDTQYF
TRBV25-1	CASSVGQGSYEQYF
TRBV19	CASSPRIWGGINYGYTF
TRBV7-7	CASSQGVPPDNEQFF
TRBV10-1	CASSAGTGSYGYTF
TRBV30	CAWSGSWYSDNSPLHF
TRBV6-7	CASSYLTPQDRLFNEQFF
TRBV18	CASSPRLGAGDTQYF
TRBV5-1	CASSLQGNLGQPQHF
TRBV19	CASSPIEPSNQPQHF
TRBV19	CASSDDRATYEQYF
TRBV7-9	CASSLGAQGTEAFF
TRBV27	CASYDYPAYEQYF
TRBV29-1	CSVLVQAVSDTQYF
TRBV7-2	CASSRLAGGTYNEQFF
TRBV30	CAWSKRTSEAKNIQYF